This T cell receptor beta chain was identified in a study of OX40 agonist ivuxolimab in advanced cancers. TCRdb's copy holds only in-frame clones and misses some; the assay was immunoSEQ multiplex PCR. The table records 35,000 to 40,000 clones, 60% to 85% of them present only once. The CDR3 has 14 residues. Germline V gene data show CDR1 as SEHNR and CDR2 as FQNEAQ (reference sequence). V was pared by 1 base and J by 2 bases, with 9 bases between. The input for sequencing was CD4+ or CD8+ T cells sorted from blood, taken in a trial of the OX40 agonist ivuxolimab. The chain carries TRBV7-9 and TRBJ2-7; D is uncertain. The clonotype comes from an adult with an advanced solid tumor such as melanoma, head and neck, liver or kidney cancer. CDR3 coding DNA: TGTGCCAGCAGCTTAGAGGCCAGAACCTACGAGCAGTACTTC. Amino acids: CASSLEARTYEQYF.